A single sample is the source of the 2 T cell receptor beta chains below, sequenced in a study of shared T cell receptors in the human thymus. Measured with immunoSEQ multiplex PCR; TCRdb has only the in-frame clones, and not every one. The repertoire holds some 760,000 clones, with 70% to 90% as singletons. This sample was also put to use in a study of human thymus T cells.

The sample consisted of thymocytes. The receptors originated from a girl under three years old with a congenital heart defect.

This clone was counted once. The rearrangement uses TRBV9 and TRBJ2-2; a weak D match, TRBD1 (6 bases). This CDR3 comprises 15 residues. Trimming shortened V by 4 bases and J by 4 bases, and 14 bases separated the two germline ends. Germline CDR1 SGDLS, CDR2 YYNGEE. CDR3 amino acids: CASSQGGRGTGELFF. Written as DNA, the CDR3 is TGTGCCAGCAGCCAAGGGGGAAGGGGCACCGGGGAGCTGTTTTTT.

This chain uses TRBV11-2 with TRBJ2-7; TRBD2 matches 7 bases. CDR3 length: 12 amino acids. The trim removed 4 bases at V and 4 bases at J, leaving 1 base unmatched. Germline CDR1 SGHAT, CDR2 FQNNGV. CDR3 residues: CASSSAGYEQYF. The CDR3 nucleotides are TGTGCCAGCAGCTCAGCGGGATACGAGCAGTACTTC.